This TCR beta chain came from a study of blood T cell repertoires in COVID-19. For the study at large: Acute and convalescent COVID-19 samples came from the United States, Italy and Spain. From T cells, B-cell-depleted T cells, or PBMCs came the material, which was cDNA or gDNA.

Germline V gene sequence: CDR1 WNHNN, CDR2 SYGVQD (reference sequence). Between the trimmed V and J ends, which lost 8 bases and 1 base, there was a span of 17 bases. This CDR3 contains 15 residues. Sequenced by immunoSEQ multiplex PCR; TCRdb stores in-frame clones only, minus some. Of roughly 62,000 clones listed, roughly three quarters were seen once; the top ten hold roughly 22%. This chain uses TRBV10-1 with TRBJ1-1; D is possibly TRBD1 (5 bases). Sequenced input: peripheral blood. The TCR sequence derives from an elderly woman with active or convalescent COVID-19. CDR3 sequence (DNA): TGCGCCAGCCCGGGGGGGGATTATGGGAACACTGAAGCTTTCTTT. Amino acids: CASPGGDYGNTEAFF.